This TCR beta chain was observed in a study of T-cell memory formation after mild COVID-19. Study information: For the most part, TCR clusters were specific to one donor. The study's findings and limits: Confirmation of SARS-CoV-2 specificity was lacking for second-wave clones peaking day 37.

cDNA libraries for TCR alpha and TCR beta, carrying sample barcodes and UMIs, came from 5'RACE with constant-segment primers. TCRdb analysed the 5' RACE reads with MiXCR anew, one entry per CDR3 protein. The sample has just under 550,000 distinct CDR3 sequences, approximately 20% seen once. CDR3 length equals 16 residues. Germline CDR1 and CDR2: DFQATT and SNEGSKA (reference sequence). Trimming at V came to 2 bases and at J to 11 bases, leaving 17 bases not matched to a gene. On this clonotype itself: Antigen: not known.

The sample was PBMCs or a T cell subset sorted from them (not recorded which). The receptor's source is an adult woman who had mild COVID-19 (a few samples of this study predate the infection). Cell type and time point are not known. This rearrangement joins TRBV20-1 to TRBJ2-1; 8 nucleotides align to TRBD2. CDR3 DNA: TGCAGTGCTAGATTCGCGGGGGGTCCCTTTTTGACGCAGCAGTTCTTC. Encoded protein: CSARFAGGPFLTQQFF.